The next 10 T cell receptor beta chains were all read from a single sample in a study of blood T cell repertoires in COVID-19. Some clones are missing from TCRdb's copy, which holds only in-frame ones; the method was immunoSEQ multiplex PCR. The repertoire consists of 55,000 to 80,000 clones, with around four fifths occurring once and the leading ten covering 5.3%. The specimen was peripheral blood. Receptors originate from a man aged 45-65 years with active COVID-19.

The chain recombines TRBV6-6 with TRBJ1-6; the match to TRBD1 covers 9 bases. The CDR3 length is 14 residues. The V segment lost 6 bases and the J segment 9 bases; nucleotides outside the gene matches: 6. Germline V CDR1 and CDR2: MNHNY, SVGAGI (reference sequence). The CDR3 DNA reads as TGTGCCAGCAGCGTGGGGGACAGGGTTTCACCCCTCCACTTT. It is translated as CASSVGDRVSPLHF.

This chain joins TRBV19 and TRBJ2-5; perhaps TRBD2 as D (5 bases). CDR1 and CDR2 (germline): LNHDA, SQIVND (reference sequence). V lost 0 bases and J lost 3, with 11 bases in between. The CDR3 contains 15 residues. DNA for the CDR3: TGTGCCAGTAGTATAGATTCGACGGGGAAAGAGACCCAGTACTTC. The encoded protein is CASSIDSTGKETQYF.

This clone has only one observation. This sequence joins TRBV5-5 and TRBJ2-5; the D gene is possibly TRBD2 (5 bases). V gave up 1 base and J gave up 1 base, with 11 bases separating them. The CDR3 runs to 15 residues. Per the germline V gene, CDR1 is SGHKS and CDR2 is YYEKEE (reference sequence). In nucleotides, the CDR3 is TGTGCCAGCAGCTTGTCTTTGGGGAGCCAAGAGACCCAGTACTTC. Protein product: CASSLSLGSQETQYF.

This chain connects TRBV6-5 to TRBJ2-3; weak D call: TRBD1 (5 bases). Trimming shortened V by 8 bases and J by 1 base, and 10 bases separated the two germline ends. CDR1 and CDR2 from the germline V gene are MNHEY and SVGAGI. The CDR3 is 13 amino acids. In DNA form, the CDR3 reads TGTGCCAGCGGGGCCTCTGGCACAGATACGCAGTATTTT. Translation: CASGASGTDTQYF.

The chain couples TRBV6-2 or TRBV6-3 to TRBJ1-4; TRBD1 is a possible D gene (5 bases). Germline-derived CDR1 and CDR2 are MNHEY and SVGEGT. There are 15 residues in the CDR3. V was cut by 1 base and J by 3 bases, with 9 bases left in between. The CDR3 here is CASSYYGGSNEKLFF. The CDR3 DNA follows: TGTGCCAGCAGTTACTACGGGGGATCTAATGAAAAACTGTTTTTT.

The chain carries TRBV7-8 and TRBJ2-7, with TRBD2 as a possible D gene (6 bases). Germline lookup yields CDR1 SGHVS and CDR2 FQNEAQ. Deletions cut 8 bases from V and 4 bases from J, with 12 bases between. The CDR3 spans 12 residues. The CDR3 reads CASEGLSYEQYF. CDR3 DNA: TGTGCCAGCGAGGGACTGTCTTACGAGCAGTACTTC. Using reference TRBV7-8 and TRBJ2-7 for the parts outside the CDR3, the full variable domain is GAGVSQSPRYKVAKRGQDVALRCDPISGHVSLFWYQQALGQGPEFLTYFQNEAQLDKSGLPSDRFFAERPEGSVSTLKIQRTQQEDSAVYLCASEGLSYEQYFGPGTRLTVT.

The chain carries TRBV6-5 and TRBJ2-7; 8 bases align to TRBD1. J gave up 6 bases and V 5 bases, and 9 bases lay outside the gene matches. Germline V CDR1 and CDR2: MNHEY, SVGAGI. This CDR3 has 14 amino acids. The CDR3 spells CASSTGTGLGEQYF. CDR3 in DNA: TGTGCCAGCAGTACCGGGACAGGTCTCGGCGAGCAGTACTTC.

V usage is TRBV18 and J usage is TRBJ1-2; D possibly corresponds to TRBD1 (6 bases). The CDR3 loop spans 17 amino acids. Germline values: CDR1 KGHSH, CDR2 LQKENI. V shed 3 bases and J shed 1 base, with 18 bases lying between them. The CDR3 is CASSPNRPGDLNYGYTF. CDR3 coding DNA: TGTGCCAGCTCACCGAATCGGCCAGGGGACCTTAACTATGGCTACACCTTC. Together with reference TRBV18 and TRBJ1-2, the CDR3 gives the full variable domain: NAGVMQNPRHLVRRRGQEARLRCSPMKGHSHVYWYRQLPEEGLKFMVYLQKENIIDESGMPKERFSAEFPKEGPSILRIQQVVRGDSAAYFCASSPNRPGDLNYGYTFGSGTRLTVV.

The V gene is TRBV6-6, the J gene TRBJ2-3; TRBD2 aligns across 7 bases. With V trimmed by 6 bases and J by 1 base, 10 bases remained unmatched. In germline, CDR1 is MNHNY, CDR2 SVGAGI (reference sequence). This CDR3 region has 16 residues. The CDR3 reads CASRTTNRGGTDTQYF. Here the CDR3 DNA reads TGTGCCAGCAGAACTACGAACCGGGGGGGCACAGATACGCAGTATTTT.

The table lists this clone with a few counts. The chain has TRBV30 and TRBJ2-7; 9 bases are shared with TRBD1. The J segment lost 7 bases and the V segment lost 2 bases, leaving 9 bases of the junction unmatched. CDR3 length: 14 residues. Germline V gives CDR1 GTSNPN, CDR2 SVGIG (reference sequence). The CDR3 coding sequence is TGTGCCTGGAGTACCGGGACAGGGCATCAGGAGCAGTACTTC. Protein: CAWSTGTGHQEQYF. Full variable domain (rest looked up from reference TRBV30 and TRBJ2-7): SQTIHQWPATLVQPVGSPLSLECTVEGTSNPNLYWYRQAAGRGLQLLFYSVGIGQISSEVPQNLSASRPQDRQFILSSKKLLLSDSGFYLCAWSTGTGHQEQYFGPGTRLTVT.